A selection of T cell receptor beta chains follows, all from one sample in a study of T-cell reconstitution after alpha-beta-depleted transplantation in children. TCRdb redid the calling of the PCR reads with MiXCR, one entry per CDR3 protein. The table records about 230,000 distinct CDR3 sequences, 7.5% to 10% of them present only once. This sample comprised PBMCs from the stem cell graft donor, obtained from the stem cell graft. The receptors shown here come from a human donor who donated a stem cell graft to a child with SCID. Both conserved end residues are part of each CDR3. Each record gives: CDR3 DNA, CDR3 protein, J gene, V gene, clone size, D gene. The D gene is left open where the match is weak. Size values are once, few and many counts, or a class for expanded clones, and some rows have none.

TGCGCCAGCAGCTTGGCCCAGGGTCCTCACGGCTACACCTTC,CASSLAQGPHGYTF,TRBJ1-2,TRBV5-1,few,NA
TGCAGTGCTAGAGTGGGAGATCAGGATCAGCCCCAGCATTTT,CSARVGDQDQPQHF,TRBJ1-5,TRBV20-1,NA,NA
TGTGCCAGCAGCATGGGACTAGCGGGGGGTTACTCCTACGAGCAGTACTTC,CASSMGLAGGYSYEQYF,TRBJ2-7,TRBV7-9,many,TRBD2
TGTGCCAGCAGCCATGACAGGGTCTCCTACGAGCAGTACTTC,CASSHDRVSYEQYF,TRBJ2-7,TRBV7-2,many,TRBD1
TGCGCCAGCAGCTTGGGGGCACCAAGGAGTGGGGAGCAGTACTTC,CASSLGAPRSGEQYF,TRBJ2-7,TRBV5-1,many,NA
TGCGCCAGCAGCTTTCTAGACTTGGGCACAGATACGCAGTATTTT,CASSFLDLGTDTQYF,TRBJ2-3,TRBV5-1,many,NA
TGTGCCAGCAGTGCACAGCCGCATGAAAAACTGTTTTTT,CASSAQPHEKLFF,TRBJ1-4,TRBV6-1,NA,NA
TGCAGTGCTAGAGATAAGGGGGGGGGTTACGAGCAGTACTTC,CSARDKGGGYEQYF,TRBJ2-7,TRBV20-1,many,NA
TGTGCCAGCAGCGACAGACCCAGAGAAGCTTTCTTT,CASSDRPREAFF,TRBJ1-1,TRBV12-3/TRBV12-4,NA,NA
TGTGCCAGCAGCCCCTACCCAGACAGGCTCGACTCTGGAAACACCATATATTTT,CASSPYPDRLDSGNTIYF,TRBJ1-3,TRBV3-1,many,NA
TGTGCCAGCTCTCCTCAGAGGACAGGGGGCTTGGACACTGAAGCTTTCTTT,CASSPQRTGGLDTEAFF,TRBJ1-1,TRBV18,NA,TRBD1
TGTGCCAGCAGCCAAGGACACCTACAAGAGACCCAGTACTTC,CASSQGHLQETQYF,TRBJ2-5,TRBV3-1,many,NA
TGTGCCAGCAGTTCCGGTACAGGGTTCACTGAAGCTTTCTTT,CASSSGTGFTEAFF,TRBJ1-1,TRBV27,few,NA
TGTGCCAGCAGCCCGACAGGGGAAAGGGCTTTCTTT,CASSPTGERAFF,TRBJ1-1,TRBV7-8,many,TRBD1
TGTGCCAGCAGCTTATTTGATGCAGGGGGCACCGGCGGCTACACCTTC,CASSLFDAGGTGGYTF,TRBJ1-2,TRBV11-1,many,TRBD1
TGTGCCAGCAACCCGGGGCCTCCTGGCCCAGATACGCAGTATTTT,CASNPGPPGPDTQYF,TRBJ2-3,TRBV6-1,many,NA
TGTGCCAGCAGTGCGACAGGGCCTAATGAAAAACTGTTTTTT,CASSATGPNEKLFF,TRBJ1-4,TRBV6-1,many,TRBD1
TGTGCCAGCAGTTTGGAGACCGATGGGGACCAGTACTTC,CASSLETDGDQYF,TRBJ2-5,TRBV27,many,NA
TGCAGCGTGGTACAGGGGGCGGCCTACAATGAGCAGTTCTTC,CSVVQGAAYNEQFF,TRBJ2-1,TRBV29-1,few,TRBD1
TGTGCCAGCAGCGGCGGGGCATATTCACCCCTCCACTTT,CASSGGAYSPLHF,TRBJ1-6,TRBV4-2,NA,NA
TGTGCCAGCAGTTTAGGGGGACCTTCCTACAATGAGCAGTTCTTC,CASSLGGPSYNEQFF,TRBJ2-1,TRBV12-3/TRBV12-4,many,NA
TGTGCCAGCAAGGGACAGGGAGACACTGAAGCTTTCTTT,CASKGQGDTEAFF,TRBJ1-1,TRBV6-6,many,TRBD1
TGTGCCAGCAGCTTAGGCCCTATTACTAGCTGGGATGAGCAGTTCTTC,CASSLGPITSWDEQFF,TRBJ2-1,TRBV7-8,many,NA
TGTGCCAGCAGCTTAGAGAAGAGCGGGGTTGCTTTCTACAATGAGCAGTTCTTC,CASSLEKSGVAFYNEQFF,TRBJ2-1,TRBV7-8,many,TRBD2
TGTGCCAGCAGTGACGGACAGGGGGTTCATCAGCCCCAGCATTTT,CASSDGQGVHQPQHF,TRBJ1-5,TRBV25-1,many,TRBD1
TGTGCCAGCAGCTTACAGGACATCTACGAGCAGTACTTC,CASSLQDIYEQYF,TRBJ2-7,TRBV7-9,NA,NA
TGTGCCAGCAGCTCCTGGGGGGACGTGAACACTGAAGCTTTCTTT,CASSSWGDVNTEAFF,TRBJ1-1,TRBV7-8,many,NA
TGTGCCAGCAGCTCTAAGCCTGGCACTGAAGCTTTCTTT,CASSSKPGTEAFF,TRBJ1-1,TRBV7-6,many,NA
TGCGCCAGCAGCCAAGTGGGCGGGGGGCCAGATACGCAGTATTTT,CASSQVGGGPDTQYF,TRBJ2-3,TRBV4-3,NA,TRBD2
TGTGCCAGCATTCACCTGAGAGGGGGGGAAGGCTACACCTTC,CASIHLRGGEGYTF,TRBJ1-2,TRBV12-3/TRBV12-4,NA,NA
TGCGCCAGCAGCCCGCGGGGGGACGCGAACACCGGGGAGCTGTTTTTT,CASSPRGDANTGELFF,TRBJ2-2,TRBV5-1,many,TRBD2
TGTGCCAGCAGCTTGACCGGACGGGGGTACGAGCAGTACTTC,CASSLTGRGYEQYF,TRBJ2-7,TRBV5-5,many,NA
TGTGCCAGCAGCCTACTAGGGATGAGAGAGACCCAGTACTTC,CASSLLGMRETQYF,TRBJ2-5,TRBV7-2,many,NA
TGCGCCAGCAGCGCCTCTCCAGGGGGGACTCAGGATGGCTACACCTTC,CASSASPGGTQDGYTF,TRBJ1-2,TRBV5-1,NA,TRBD1
TGTGCCAGCTCTACAATAGCGGGACCCAGCACAGATACGCAGTATTTT,CASSTIAGPSTDTQYF,TRBJ2-3,TRBV18,NA,TRBD2
TGTGCCATCAGTCCCCGGGCAGTGGAACTTCAGTTCTTC,CAISPRAVELQFF,TRBJ2-1,TRBV10-3,many,NA
TGCGCCAGCAGCTTACAGGGGGAGTTTTACAATGAGCAGTTCTTC,CASSLQGEFYNEQFF,TRBJ2-1,TRBV5-1,many,TRBD1
TGCAGTGCGGCCAGGACAGGGTTGGCCAAAAACATTCAGTACTTC,CSAARTGLAKNIQYF,TRBJ2-4,TRBV20-1,many,TRBD1
TGTGCCATCAGTTGGACAGGGGGACAAGAGACCCAGTACTTC,CAISWTGGQETQYF,TRBJ2-5,TRBV10-3,many,TRBD1
TGCGCTAGCAGGAAGGGGCAGATTAGCAATCAGCCCCAGCATTTT,CASRKGQISNQPQHF,TRBJ1-5,TRBV10-2,many,NA
TGCGCCAGCAGCAAGGGGACAGGGGTTAGGGGCACAGATACGCAGTATTTT,CASSKGTGVRGTDTQYF,TRBJ2-3,TRBV5-1,many,TRBD1
TGCGCCAGCAGCCGGAGCACAGGGGAGAACACTGAAGCTTTCTTT,CASSRSTGENTEAFF,TRBJ1-1,TRBV5-1,many,TRBD1
TGTGCCAGCAGCCGAGGGACAGCCTATAATTCACCCCTCCACTTT,CASSRGTAYNSPLHF,TRBJ1-6,TRBV12-3/TRBV12-4,many,TRBD1